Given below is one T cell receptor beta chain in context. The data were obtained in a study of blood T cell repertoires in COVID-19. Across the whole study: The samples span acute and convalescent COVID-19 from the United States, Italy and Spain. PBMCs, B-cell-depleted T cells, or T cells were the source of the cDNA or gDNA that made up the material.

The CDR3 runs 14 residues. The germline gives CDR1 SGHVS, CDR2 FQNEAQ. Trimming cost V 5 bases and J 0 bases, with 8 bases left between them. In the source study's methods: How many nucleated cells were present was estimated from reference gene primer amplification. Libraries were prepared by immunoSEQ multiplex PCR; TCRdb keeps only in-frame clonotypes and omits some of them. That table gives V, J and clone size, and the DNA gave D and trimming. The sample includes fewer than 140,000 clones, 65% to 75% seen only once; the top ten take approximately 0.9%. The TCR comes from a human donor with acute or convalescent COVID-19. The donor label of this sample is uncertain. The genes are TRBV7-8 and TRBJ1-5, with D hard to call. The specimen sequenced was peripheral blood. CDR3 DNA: TGTGCCAGCAGCCACGGGAATAGCAATCAGCCCCAGCATTTT. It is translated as CASSHGNSNQPQHF.